This record covers a single TCR beta chain. Its antigen is still unknown. The source of the sample is a study of cytomegalovirus exposure and HLA in healthy donors. Study information: An earlier analysis identified 120 million or so unique TCR beta sequences in approximately 170 million T cells.

The PCR employed 60 Vbeta primers together with 13 Jbeta primers. Clones were read by immunoSEQ multiplex PCR, and TCRdb kept only the in-frame ones, dropping some. The sample records 130,000 or so clones, roughly 74% being singletons. Overall study findings and caveats: Analysis was performed later, and it showed HLA-associated TCR beta chains to be more clonally expanded than equally common others. CMV serostatus was the sole immune exposure data available.

The CDR3 spans 13 residues. Germline assignment: CDR1 SGHKS and CDR2 YYEKEE (reference sequence). V gave up 4 bases and J gave up 1 base, with 6 bases separating them. The J gene is TRBJ1-3, the V gene TRBV5-5; D remains unclear. This sequence was found in a male donor in good health and CMV-seronegative. The material sequenced was PBMCs. CDR3 loop: CASSRVSGNTIYF. The CDR3 DNA is TGTGCCAGCAGCCGCGTTTCTGGAAACACCATATATTTT.